Following are 25 T cell receptor beta chains from one sample sequenced in a study of cytomegalovirus exposure and HLA in healthy donors. 13 Jbeta primers and 60 Vbeta primers were used for the PCR. Repertoires were generated with immunoSEQ multiplex PCR, while TCRdb's copy carries only in-frame clones and drops some. The top ten hold roughly 3.5% of the sample, which has around 150,000 clones, around four fifths seen once. Sequences were obtained from PBMCs. Receptor source: a male donor in good health and CMV-seronegative.

This chain connects TRBV28 to TRBJ2-7, with TRBD2 matching 10 bases. This CDR3 spans 15 amino acids. Germline V CDR1 and CDR2: MDHEN, SYDVKM. V gave up 5 bases and J gave up 5 bases; unmatched junction bases: 9. The CDR3 DNA reads TGTGCCAGCAGTACGGCTAGCGGGAGTCCCAACGAGCAGTACTTC. It specifies CASSTASGSPNEQYF.

In this sample, this clone turned up once. The chain links TRBV7-2 to TRBJ1-1; D is unresolved. The CDR3 runs to 12 residues. Germline assignment: CDR1 SGHTA and CDR2 FQGNSA. V was shortened by 4 bases and J by 3 bases, with 6 bases between the two germline ends. CDR3 sequence (DNA): TGTGCCAGCAGCTATCGTTACACTGAAGCTTTCTTT. Translation: CASSYRYTEAFF.

The chain is built from TRBV2 and TRBJ1-4; D is perhaps TRBD1 (5 bases). The germline CDR1 and CDR2 sequences are SNHLY and FYNNEI. V was clipped by 8 bases and J by 2 bases, with 12 bases between them. The CDR3 runs to 14 residues. The CDR3 spells CASRGLWTNEKLFF. As DNA, the CDR3 is TGTGCCAGCCGGGGGTTGTGGACTAATGAAAAACTGTTTTTT. The variable domain in full, with the rest retrieved from reference TRBV2 and TRBJ1-4, is EPEVTQTPSHQVTQMGQEVILRCVPISNHLYFYWYRQILGQKVEFLVSFYNNEISEKSEIFDDQFSVERPDGSNFTLKIRSTKLEDSAMYFCASRGLWTNEKLFFGSGTQLSVL.

CDR3 loop: CSGRDRHTGELFF. CDR3 in DNA: TGCAGCGGCAGGGACAGGCACACCGGGGAGCTGTTTTTT. The chain couples TRBV29-1 to TRBJ2-2; 8 nucleotides align to TRBD1. This CDR3 comprises 13 residues. From germline, CDR1 is SQVTM and CDR2 ANQGSEA. After removal of 7 bases from V and 3 bases from J, the junction contained 4 bases not matched to a gene.

V gene TRBV11-2 combines with J gene TRBJ1-6; no reliable D call. There are 14 residues in the CDR3. V lost 5 bases, J lost 0 bases, and 5 bases lay in between. Germline V lookup: CDR1 SGHAT, CDR2 FQNNGV. The CDR3 DNA follows: TGTGCCAGCAGCCCCTACTCCTATAATTCACCCCTCCACTTT. Translating it yields CASSPYSYNSPLHF. The full variable domain, rest sourced from reference TRBV11-2 and TRBJ1-6, is EAGVAQSPRYKIIEKRQSVAFWCNPISGHATLYWYQQILGQGPKLLIQFQNNGVVDDSQLPKDRFSAERLKGVDSTLKIQPAKLEDSAVYLCASSPYSYNSPLHFGNGTRLTVT.

The rearrangement links TRBV6-1 to TRBJ1-4, with D possibly TRBD1 on 6 matching bases. Germline V gene lookup returns CDR1 MNHNS and CDR2 SASEGT. V lost 8 bases and J lost 8, with 18 bases in between. CDR3 length: 14 residues. This chain's CDR3 is CASGVQGKREKLFF. CDR3 DNA: TGTGCCAGCGGAGTTCAGGGGAAACGGGAAAAACTGTTTTTT.

The gene calls are TRBV6-1 and TRBJ2-2; 10 positions agree with TRBD1. Germline-derived CDR1 and CDR2 are MNHNS and SASEGT. This CDR3 is built from 15 residues. V shed 5 bases, J shed 5 bases, and the junction held 5 bases outside the gene matches. CDR3 bases: TGTGCCAGCAGTCGGGACAGGGGTCGAACCGGGGAGCTGTTTTTT. Amino acids: CASSRDRGRTGELFF.

The chain employs TRBV7-2 and TRBJ2-7, with a tentative D call TRBD2 (6 bases). Trimming cost V 5 bases and J 6 bases, with 20 bases left between them. The CDR3 spans 15 residues. The germline CDR1 and CDR2 sequences are SGHTA and FQGNSA. The CDR3 loop is CASSPQGTSRSEQYF. The CDR3 DNA reads TGTGCCAGCAGCCCCCAAGGGACTTCCCGGAGCGAGCAGTACTTC.

The chain has TRBV27 and TRBJ2-7; TRBD2 matches at 11 bases. Trimming took 0 bases from V and 2 from J; bases not matched to a gene: 0. CDR1 and CDR2 from the germline V gene are MNHEY and SMNVEV (reference sequence). The CDR3 is made up of 15 amino acids. The chain's CDR3 is CASSLSSGGAYEQYF. CDR3 DNA sequence: TGTGCCAGCAGTTTATCTAGCGGGGGGGCCTACGAGCAGTACTTC.

This clone was detected only once. The rearrangement uses TRBV27 and TRBJ2-7, with 14 bases lining up with TRBD2. The CDR3 consists of 15 residues. Germline CDR1 reads MNHEY; CDR2 reads SMNVEV (reference sequence). With V trimmed by 7 bases and J by 7 bases, 9 bases remained unmatched. The CDR3 is CASTPLGTSGREQYF. The DNA of the CDR3 is TGTGCCAGCACTCCTCTCGGGACTAGCGGGAGAGAGCAGTACTTC.

The chain combines TRBV5-4 with TRBJ2-5; D is unclear. The CDR3 is 15 residues long. Trimming left V 0 bases short and J 2 bases short, with 11 bases between. The germline V gene encodes CDR1 SGHNT and CDR2 YYREEE (reference sequence). CDR3 coding DNA: TGTGCCAGCAGCTTGGACACCCGTTGGCAAGAGACCCAGTACTTC. Amino acid sequence: CASSLDTRWQETQYF.

This clone was recorded only once. This chain connects TRBV4-1 to TRBJ2-3; TRBD2 is a possible D gene (5 bases). This CDR3 comprises 14 residues. Germline V gene lookup returns CDR1 MGHRA and CDR2 YSYEKL. Trimming pared 1 base from V and 4 bases from J, leaving 9 bases between. The CDR3 spells CASSQGLAADTQYF. The CDR3, as DNA: TGCGCCAGCAGCCAAGGGCTAGCTGCAGATACGCAGTATTTT.

The V gene is TRBV19, the J gene TRBJ2-3; 7 positions agree with TRBD1. The CDR3 runs 13 residues. V gave up 4 bases and J gave up 4 bases; unmatched junction bases: 2. Germline CDR1 and CDR2: LNHDA and SQIVND (reference sequence). CDR3 amino acids: CASSNRGADTQYF. The CDR3 DNA reads as TGTGCCAGTAGTAACAGGGGCGCAGATACGCAGTATTTT. Together with reference TRBV19 and TRBJ2-3, the CDR3 gives the full variable domain: DGGITQSPKYLFRKEGQNVTLSCEQNLNHDAMYWYRQDPGQGLRLIYYSQIVNDFQKGDIAEGYSVSREKKESFPLTVTSAQKNPTAFYLCASSNRGADTQYFGPGTRLTVL.

The chain is built from TRBV5-1 and TRBJ2-2; 7 bases map to TRBD2. The V gene end was trimmed by 3 bases and the J gene end by 2 bases; junction bases not matched to a gene: 4. The length of the CDR3 is 15 residues. Germline CDR1 SGHRS, CDR2 YFSETQ. Here the CDR3 DNA reads TGCGCCAGCAGCTACGGCGGGAGCAACACCGGGGAGCTGTTTTTT. It yields the protein CASSYGGSNTGELFF.

CDR3 sequence (DNA): TGTGCCAGTAGCCACCGGGACACTAACCAAGAGACCCAGTACTTC. This encodes CASSHRDTNQETQYF. The rearrangement joins TRBV19 to TRBJ2-5; possibly TRBD1 for D (6 bases). This CDR3 is 15 amino acids long. Per the germline V gene, CDR1 is LNHDA and CDR2 is SQIVND (reference sequence). Trimming removed 6 bases at V and 0 bases at J, with 14 bases between.

V and J are TRBV7-9 and TRBJ2-5; 10 nucleotides agree with TRBD1. The CDR3 length is 16 residues. Germline CDR1 reads SEHNR; CDR2 reads FQNEAQ (reference sequence). Germline trimming cut 0 bases from V and 7 bases from J; bases unmatched to any gene: 8. This CDR3 reads CASSLAVGTGEGTQYF. In DNA form, the CDR3 reads TGTGCCAGCAGCTTAGCGGTGGGGACAGGGGAAGGGACCCAGTACTTC. The full variable domain, in which reference TRBV7-9 and TRBJ2-5 provide the parts outside the CDR3, is DTGVSQNPRHKITKRGQNVTFRCDPISEHNRLYWYRQTLGQGPEFLTYFQNEAQLEKSRLLSDRFSAERPKGSFSTLEIQRTEQGDSAMYLCASSLAVGTGEGTQYFGPGTRLLVL.

V is TRBV14 and J is TRBJ1-6, with D unclear. Trimming shortened V by 4 bases and J by 7 bases, and 8 bases separated the two germline ends. CDR1 is SGHDN, CDR2 FVKESK, per germline. There are 13 residues in the CDR3. CDR3 protein: CASSRGPNSPLHF. DNA for the CDR3: TGTGCCAGCAGCCGTGGGCCCAATTCACCCCTCCACTTT.

This chain uses TRBV28 with TRBJ2-7; 8 bases align to TRBD1. V lost 1 base and J lost 10; bases outside the gene matches: 3. Germline loops: CDR1 MDHEN, CDR2 SYDVKM. The CDR3 loop spans 12 amino acids. This CDR3 is CASSLFDRGQYF. CDR3 nucleotides: TGTGCCAGCAGTTTATTCGACAGGGGACAGTACTTC.

V is TRBV10-3 and J is TRBJ2-2; TRBD2 might be the D (5 bases). Germline V gene data show CDR1 as ENHRY and CDR2 as SYGVKD. The CDR3 runs 14 residues. V was shortened by 10 bases and J by 0 bases, with 12 bases between the two germline ends. CDR3 nucleotide sequence: TGTGCCAATAGGGCGGGTCCGAACACCGGGGAGCTGTTTTTT. Translation: CANRAGPNTGELFF.

The rearrangement joins TRBV7-8 to TRBJ1-1; 10 bases align to TRBD1. Germline V gene lookup returns CDR1 SGHVS and CDR2 FQNEAQ. This CDR3 has 13 amino acids. Trimming cost V 8 bases and J 6 bases; bases outside gene matches: 6. Written as DNA, the CDR3 is TGTGCCAGCCTACAAGGGACAGGGGCTGAAGCTTTCTTT. Translated: CASLQGTGAEAFF.

CDR3 in DNA: TGTGCCAGCAGCTTAGGCGGGCAGGCCAAAAACATTCAGTACTTC. This gives the protein CASSLGGQAKNIQYF. This sequence joins TRBV7-2 and TRBJ2-4, with D maybe TRBD2 (5 bases). Germline CDR1 and CDR2: SGHTA and FQGNSA. V gave up 1 base and J gave up 1 base, with 8 bases separating them. The CDR3 runs to 15 residues.

V and J are TRBV30 and TRBJ2-5, with 9 bases identical to TRBD1. Germline V gene lookup returns CDR1 GTSNPN and CDR2 SVGIG (reference sequence). J was trimmed by 5 bases and V by 5 bases; bases with no gene match: 12. This CDR3 comprises 15 residues. The CDR3 loop is CAWLQLLTGGETQYF. CDR3 coding DNA: TGTGCCTGGCTTCAGTTACTGACAGGGGGGGAGACCCAGTACTTC.

The chain links TRBV7-6 to TRBJ2-7, with TRBD2 identical over 9 bases. Germline assignment: CDR1 SGHVS and CDR2 FNYEAQ. The V segment lost 2 bases and the J segment 4 bases; nucleotides outside the gene matches: 9. The CDR3 extends over 16 amino acids. CDR3 residues: CASSLLGGAGGYEQYF. In DNA form, the CDR3 reads TGTGCCAGCAGCTTACTCGGAGGAGCGGGGGGTTACGAGCAGTACTTC.

CDR3 nucleotide sequence: TGTGCCAGCAGCTTCTCAGATACGCAGTATTTT. Its translation: CASSFSDTQYF. The chain is built from TRBV9 and TRBJ2-3; D is ambiguous. The germline gives CDR1 SGDLS, CDR2 YYNGEE. V lost 4 bases and J lost 4, with 4 bases in between. CDR3 length equals 11 residues. Based on the CDR3 plus reference TRBV9 and TRBJ2-3, the full variable domain is DSGVTQTPKHLITATGQRVTLRCSPRSGDLSVYWYQQSLDQGLQFLIQYYNGEERAKGNILERFSAQQFPDLHSELNLSSLELGDSALYFCASSFSDTQYFGPGTRLTVL.

The chain has TRBV6-6 and TRBJ2-1; 10 nucleotides agree with TRBD1. V gave up 10 bases and J gave up 8 bases; unmatched junction bases: 8. The CDR3 has 13 residues. Germline V lookup: CDR1 MNHNY, CDR2 SVGAGI (reference sequence). In nucleotides, the CDR3 is TGTGCCACCGGGGACAGGGGTAACTATGAGCAGTTCTTC. Translating gives CATGDRGNYEQFF.